This TCR beta chain stems from a study of regulatory T cells in long-lasting Graves disease. This CDR3 has 16 residues. V was shortened by 1 base and J by 3 bases, with 13 bases between the two germline ends. Germline V CDR1 and CDR2: SGHTA, FQGNSA. Time point given: persistent/refractory GD, antithyroid drugs over 5 years with positive TRAb. With RNA extracted from PBMCs as input, the TCR library was made. Arm-PCR of CDR3 regions with iRepertoire HTBI primers generated TCR beta libraries. TCRdb called the multiplex PCR reads again in MiXCR, with one record for every CDR3 protein. The sample lists 400,000 to 500,000 distinct CDR3 sequences; about 22% were seen once.

Sequences were derived from peripheral blood mononuclear cells (PBMCs), sampled when the disease was refractory, from a patient treated with antithyroid drugs. This sequence originates from a female donor with Graves disease. The rearrangement joins TRBV7-2 to TRBJ2-1; no clear D gene. For the CDR3, the DNA is TGTGCCAGCAGCTTAGTGCCACAGAGACTCTACAATGAGCAGTTCTTC. Translated, it gives CASSLVPQRLYNEQFF.